The 9 T cell receptor beta chains in this list originate from one sample, sequenced in a study of control samples from healthy donors and cancer patients. Here immunoSEQ multiplex PCR was the method, and the copy in TCRdb shows in-frame clones only, minus some. The sample has approximately 24,000 clones, more than 75% seen once. Sequencing was performed on PBMCs. The receptors were gathered from a man aged 55 to 70 with colorectal cancer.

The V gene is TRBV6-5, the J gene TRBJ1-1; D is undetermined. V lost 8 bases and J 0 bases, leaving 13 bases between the germline ends. The CDR3 runs 14 residues. CDR1 MNHEY and CDR2 SVGAGI come from the germline V gene. CDR3 residues: CASQTGPMNTEAFF. DNA for the CDR3: TGTGCCAGCCAGACCGGGCCCATGAACACTGAAGCTTTCTTT.

CDR3 DNA sequence: TGTGCCAGTAGTATAGAGGACCCTACGGAATATGGCTACACCTTC. Its protein product is CASSIEDPTEYGYTF. This chain uses TRBV19 with TRBJ1-2, with D hard to call. CDR1 LNHDA and CDR2 SQIVND come from the germline V gene (reference sequence). V lost 0 bases and J lost 5, with 13 bases in between. The CDR3 sequence is 15 residues long.

This clone was observed a few times. J is TRBJ2-7 and V is TRBV4-1; 8 bases are a match to TRBD1. Germline lookup yields CDR1 MGHRA and CDR2 YSYEKL. The CDR3 is 15 amino acids. Trimming took 1 base from V and 5 from J; bases not matched to a gene: 7. The CDR3 coding sequence is TGCGCCAGCAGCCAAGGCGCGGACAGGGTCCACGAGCAGTACTTC. Translating it yields CASSQGADRVHEQYF.

The CDR3 here is CASSIFGSSYNEQFF. In DNA form, the CDR3 reads TGTGCCAGTAGTATATTCGGGAGCTCCTACAATGAGCAGTTCTTC. This chain connects TRBV19 to TRBJ2-1; D might be TRBD2 (6 bases). Germline CDR1 reads LNHDA; CDR2 reads SQIVND (reference sequence). Trimming stripped 2 bases from V and 0 bases from J, with 8 bases between. The length of the CDR3 is 15 residues.

J is TRBJ1-4 and V is TRBV3-1 (or the pseudogene TRBV3-2); possible D gene TRBD1, 5 bases. The germline V gene encodes CDR1 LGHDT and CDR2 YNNKEL (reference sequence). There are 15 residues in the CDR3. V dropped 4 bases and J dropped 3 bases, with 12 bases sitting between them. CDR3 sequence (DNA): TGTGCCAGCAGCCCCACGGGGGTACCTAATGAAAAACTGTTTTTT. It is translated as CASSPTGVPNEKLFF.

Here the CDR3 DNA reads TGTGCCAGCAGCCAGGATAGCGGGGGGGCCTTGAAGACCCAGTACTTC. Protein product: CASSQDSGGALKTQYF. The genes are TRBV4-2 and TRBJ2-5; 11 positions match TRBD2. V lost 3 bases, J lost 6 bases, and 9 bases stayed unmatched. The CDR3 loop spans 16 amino acids. Germline CDR1 and CDR2: LGHNA and YNFKEQ.

The chain recombines TRBV10-1 with TRBJ1-1; possibly TRBD1 for D (5 bases). Trimming shortened V by 2 bases and J by 6 bases, and 13 bases separated the two germline ends. This CDR3 spans 14 amino acids. Germline CDR1 reads WNHNN; CDR2 reads SYGVQD (reference sequence). The CDR3 bases are TGCGCCAGCAGTGAGAACCCGGGGGTCGCTGAAGCTTTCTTT. Its protein is CASSENPGVAEAFF.

This sequence joins TRBV27 and TRBJ2-1; D unclear. The CDR3 sequence is 15 residues long. Trimming left V 4 bases short and J 0 bases short, with 10 bases between. Germline lookup yields CDR1 MNHEY and CDR2 SMNVEV (reference sequence). The CDR3 is CASSSNLYSYNEQFF. The CDR3, as DNA: TGTGCCAGCAGTTCCAACCTATACTCCTACAATGAGCAGTTCTTC.

This clone was seen only a few times. The chain combines TRBV7-9 with TRBJ1-5, with TRBD1 matching over 7 bases. Trimming took 3 bases from V and 2 from J; bases not matched to a gene: 4. This CDR3 is built from 15 residues. Germline CDR1 is SEHNR and CDR2 is FQNEAQ (reference sequence). CDR3 nucleotide sequence: TGTGCCAGCAGCTTCGCTGGACAGGGCAATCAGCCCCAGCATTTT. It encodes CASSFAGQGNQPQHF.